What follows is one T cell receptor (beta chain) and its context. What it binds is unknown. This sample is part of a study of human versus mouse CDR3 diversity and MHC coevolution. Overall study: Reported immunoSEQ sensitivity was one in 200,000 T cells, with reduced amplification bias. Study-wide points: The lowest clonal inequality scores came from most of the three human donors.

Sorting isolated naive CD4 T cells lacking CD45RO and expressing CD62L. The data were produced by immunoSEQ multiplex PCR, yet TCRdb's version contains in-frame clones alone and is incomplete. Counted here are tens of thousands of clones, 93% occurring once; the ten biggest clones make up 1.2% to 1.5%. Source material: naive CD4+ T cells from blood. Noted subset: CD45RO-negative CD62L-positive naive CD4 T cells. This clonotype originated in a person aged 25 to 69 in good health.

This CDR3 is CAISAPDRGYEQYF. The CDR3 DNA sequence: TGTGCCATCAGTGCCCCAGACAGGGGATACGAGCAGTACTTC. This chain links TRBV10-3 with TRBJ2-7, with TRBD1 matching over 8 bases. The ends lost 4 bases at V and 4 bases at J; junction bases unmatched: 6. Germline V gene data show CDR1 as ENHRY and CDR2 as SYGVKD. The CDR3 sequence is 14 residues long.